Presented here are 3 T cell receptor beta chains from one specimen sequenced in a study of blood T cell repertoires in COVID-19. Profiled with immunoSEQ multiplex PCR; TCRdb holds only in-frame clones, not every one. The top ten hold roughly 9.8% of the sample, which has about 76,000 clones, roughly 85% seen once. The sequencing sample was made of peripheral blood. The origin of the receptors is a man aged 55 to 70 with COVID-19, enrolled during active disease.

V and J are TRBV7-9 and TRBJ2-7; D is undetermined. The V end was cut by 0 bases, the J end by 1 base, with 7 bases between. The CDR3 is 14 residues long. Germline V lookup: CDR1 SEHNR, CDR2 FQNEAQ (reference sequence). The CDR3 DNA follows: TGTGCCAGCAGCTTAGCGCAGGAATCCTACGAGCAGTACTTC. It yields the protein CASSLAQESYEQYF.

This clone was counted only a few times. The V gene is TRBV24-1, the J gene TRBJ2-1, with 12 bases identical to TRBD2. The CDR3 loop spans 18 amino acids. The J segment lost 8 bases and the V segment lost 1 base, leaving 11 bases of the junction unmatched. Per germline, CDR1 KGHDR and CDR2 SFDVKD. CDR3 residues: CATSDLKASGRAIDEQFF. Written as DNA, the CDR3 is TGTGCCACCAGTGATTTAAAAGCTAGCGGGAGGGCCATCGATGAGCAGTTCTTC.

The CDR3, as DNA: TGTGCCAGCAGCAACCCTAGGGGTAGCGAGCAGTACTTC. Its protein product is CASSNPRGSEQYF. This chain connects TRBV14 to TRBJ2-7; D may be TRBD1 (5 bases). CDR3 length: 13 residues. Trimming shortened V by 5 bases and J by 6 bases, and 14 bases separated the two germline ends. Germline CDR1 SGHDN, CDR2 FVKESK.